The rows below give T cell receptor beta chains drawn from one sample of a study of T cells in Graves' hyperthyroidism and ophthalmopathy. TCRdb re-derived calls from the multiplex PCR reads in MiXCR, one entry per CDR3 protein. Here the sample spans some 740,000 distinct CDR3 sequences, about 15% being singletons. Input material: blood. The receptors were gathered from a woman between 18 and 29 years old with Graves' hyperthyroidism. The CDR3 runs from the conserved cysteine through the conserved F or W. Fields, in order: J gene, V gene, D gene, clone size, CDR3 DNA, CDR3 protein. A D gene is named only where the DNA matches it firmly. Rows give clone size only sometimes, using once, few, many, or a class for an expanded clone.

>TRBJ1-1|TRBV10-3|-|once
TGTGCCATCAGTGAGTCAAGGGATATGAACACTGAAGCTTTCTTT
CAISESRDMNTEAFF
>TRBJ2-3|TRBV3-1|TRBD2|many
TGTGCCAGCAGCCATGCCCTAGCGGCGGGACCTCGACTGATCACAGATACGCAGTATTTT
CASSHALAAGPRLITDTQYF
>TRBJ2-7|TRBV28|TRBD1|many
TGTGCCAGCAGTGCCCGGGACAGGGATTACGAGCAGTACTTC
CASSARDRDYEQYF
>TRBJ1-5|TRBV20-1|-|few
TGCAGTGCTAGACCGGCACAACCCAATCAGCCCCAGCATTTT
CSARPAQPNQPQHF
>TRBJ2-1|TRBV12-3/TRBV12-4|-|many
TGTGCCAGCAGGATTGCAAGCGGTAGTGAGCAGTTCTTC
CASRIASGSEQFF
>TRBJ1-5|TRBV6-1|-|-
TGCGCCAGCAGCTCGGGGCAGCCCAATCAGCCCCAGCATTTT
CASSSGQPNQPQHF
>TRBJ2-1|TRBV15|TRBD2|-
TGTGCCACCAGCGGCCGGAGGTCTAGCGGGGGTGAGCAGTTCTTC
CATSGRRSSGGEQFF
>TRBJ2-1|TRBV7-2|-|many
TGTGCCAGCAGCTACTATGGAATCAATGAGCAGTTCTTC
CASSYYGINEQFF
>TRBJ2-5|TRBV20-1|-|-
TGCAGTGCAGTCCAGGGGTCCAAAAAAGAGACCCAGTACTTC
CSAVQGSKKETQYF
>TRBJ2-5|TRBV14|-|few
TGTGCCAGCAGCCAAGTACGAAAGTCCGAGACCCAGTACTTC
CASSQVRKSETQYF
>TRBJ2-2|TRBV5-6|-|-
TGTGCCAGCAGCTTGGATGGCAGGGGTTATCCCGGGGAGCTGTTTTTT
CASSLDGRGYPGELFF
>TRBJ2-3|TRBV30|-|many
TGTGCCTGGAGTATCGGGACACTCACAGATACGCAGTATTTT
CAWSIGTLTDTQYF
>TRBJ2-7|TRBV6-5|TRBD1|-
TGTGCCAGCAGTTCAGGGGGTCAAGGCGAGCAGTACTTC
CASSSGGQGEQYF
>TRBJ1-2|TRBV12-3/TRBV12-4|-|many
TGTGCCAGCAGTTTGGGGGAGCCCTATAACTATGGCTACACCTTC
CASSLGEPYNYGYTF
>TRBJ2-1|TRBV29-1|-|many
TGCAGCGACAGGTTCTCCTACAATGAGCAGTTCTTC
CSDRFSYNEQFF
>TRBJ1-5|TRBV15|-|-
TGTGCCACCAGCAGAGACGGGGGGAGAGGCAATCAGCCCCAGCATTTT
CATSRDGGRGNQPQHF
>TRBJ2-7|TRBV7-2|TRBD2|many
TGTGCCAGCAGCTTAGCCGGGAGGTCCTCCTACGAGCAGTACTTC
CASSLAGRSSYEQYF
>TRBJ2-7|TRBV3-1|TRBD2|few
TGTGCCAGCAGCCAAAAGTGGGAGACTAGCGGGATTCTTTACGAGCAGTACTTC
CASSQKWETSGILYEQYF
>TRBJ2-7|TRBV11-2|-|-
TGTGCCAGCCCCCTATCCTTTTGGCAGTACTTC
CASPLSFWQYF
>TRBJ1-3|TRBV5-5|-|-
TGTGCCAGCAGCTTGCGACAGGTAGCTGGAAACACCATATATTTT
CASSLRQVAGNTIYF
>TRBJ1-1|TRBV2|-|many
TGTGCCAGCAACAGACAGAGCTCTGAAGCTTTCTTT
CASNRQSSEAFF
>TRBJ2-3|TRBV5-1|-|-
TGCGCCAGCACAGGGGAGACAGATACGCAGTATTTT
CASTGETDTQYF
>TRBJ2-1|TRBV7-2|TRBD2|many
TGTGCCGTGGGCCTAGCGGTTTACAATGAGCAGTTCTTC
CAVGLAVYNEQFF
>TRBJ2-7|TRBV12-3/TRBV12-4|-|many
TGTGCCAGCAGTTGGGCGGCGTACGAGCAGTACTTC
CASSWAAYEQYF
>TRBJ2-7|TRBV29-1|-|few
TGCAGCGTTGTTCCCGGATGGACCTACGAGCAGTACTTC
CSVVPGWTYEQYF
>TRBJ2-6|TRBV28|TRBD1|many
TGTGCCAGCAGTACCCGGGACAGGGGTAAAACTTCCTCGGGGGCCAACGTCCTGACTTTC
CASSTRDRGKTSSGANVLTF
>TRBJ2-3|TRBV27|TRBD2|-
TGTGCCAGCAGGGGACTAATGGCAGATACGCAGTATTTT
CASRGLMADTQYF
>TRBJ1-5|TRBV9|-|-
TGTGCCAGCAGCGTAGCGGGGTTCCCAAATCAGCCCCAGCATTTT
CASSVAGFPNQPQHF
>TRBJ2-7|TRBV20-1|TRBD2|few
TGCAGTGCTGGACTAGCGGAGGAGCAGTACTTC
CSAGLAEEQYF
>TRBJ2-3|TRBV11-2|-|many
TGTGCCAGCAGCTTAGATCCCGGGTCCGAGTGGGATACGCAGTATTTT
CASSLDPGSEWDTQYF
>TRBJ2-1|TRBV30|TRBD1|-
TGTGCCTGGAGTGTACTGACAGGGCGGCCCTCCTACAATGAGCAGTTCTTC
CAWSVLTGRPSYNEQFF
>TRBJ2-7|TRBV7-2|-|-
TGTGCCAGCAGGCGGGCGGGGTCCTCCTACGAGCAGTACTTC
CASRRAGSSYEQYF
>TRBJ2-1|TRBV18|TRBD2|many
TGTGCCAGCTCGCCTACTAGCGGGGGAGATGGGAATGAGCAGTTCTTC
CASSPTSGGDGNEQFF
>TRBJ2-2|TRBV4-1|TRBD1|-
TGCGCCAGCAGCCAAGTGGGACAGGGAAACGGGGAGCTGTTTTTT
CASSQVGQGNGELFF
>TRBJ2-5|TRBV14|TRBD1|-
TGTGCCAGCAGCCCCCGGACAGGAATGTACCAAGAGACCCAGTACTTC
CASSPRTGMYQETQYF
>TRBJ2-7|TRBV29-1|TRBD1|few
TGCAGCGCCACCGACAGGGGCTCCTACGAGCAGTACTTC
CSATDRGSYEQYF
>TRBJ2-1|TRBV20-1|TRBD2|-
TGCAGTGCTACTAGCGGGGGCCCCTACAATGAGCAGTTCTTC
CSATSGGPYNEQFF
>TRBJ2-5|TRBV7-2|TRBD2|many
TGTGCCAGCAGCCGGGGACTAGCGGGACCGCAAGAGACCCAGTACTTC
CASSRGLAGPQETQYF
>TRBJ1-1|TRBV13|-|many
TGTGCCACCCGCACTTTTGCTGGAGGCACTGAAGCTTTCTTT
CATRTFAGGTEAFF
>TRBJ1-1|TRBV27|-|many
TGTGCCAGCAGTTTAGGGGGTGGGAGCATTGAAGCTTTCTTT
CASSLGGGSIEAFF
>TRBJ2-7|TRBV20-1|TRBD2|-
TGCAGTGCTAGTCAGCGGGAGGGTTACACCTACGAGCAGTACTTC
CSASQREGYTYEQYF